The T cell receptor beta chain described here comes from a study of T cell responses to AZD1222 COVID-19 vaccine. The study's findings and limits: Among the donors, most were white British and more were female, and clonal diversity was possibly underestimated.

As to this clone: Its specificity is not known.

Sequencing was performed with immunoSEQ multiplex PCR; in TCRdb, only in-frame clones are kept and a portion is missing. The sample consists of over 40,000 clones, approximately 84% of them appearing once. Trimming took 5 bases from V and 3 from J; bases not matched to a gene: 2. The CDR3 runs to 13 residues. Looked up from germline, CDR1 is MDHEN and CDR2 is SYDVKM. Material: peripheral blood, obtained on day 0 of AZD1222 vaccination. The rearrangement links TRBV28 to TRBJ2-5, with TRBD1 identical over 8 bases. This clonotype was sampled from an adult in good health. CDR3 sequence reads: CASSGTGEETQYF. The CDR3 region has the DNA TGTGCCAGCAGTGGGACAGGAGAAGAGACCCAGTACTTC.